This TCR beta chain was recorded in a study of blood T cell repertoires in COVID-19. As for the study in general: Italy, Spain and the United States were the sources of the convalescent and acute COVID-19 samples.

This clone appeared a few times. TCRdb keeps only in-frame clones here, not all; method: immunoSEQ multiplex PCR. The table has 250,000 to 350,000 clones, about 85% seen once. This clonotype originated in a human donor with COVID-19, enrolled during active disease. The donor label of this sample is uncertain. Sequencing input: peripheral blood.

CDR3 residues: CASSWTGVDSPLHF. CDR3 nucleotide sequence: TGTGCCAGCAGTTGGACAGGGGTGGATTCACCCCTCCACTTT. The V and J genes are TRBV6-5 and TRBJ1-6, with TRBD1 matching over 9 bases. With V trimmed by 4 bases and J by 8 bases, 3 bases remained unmatched. Germline V gene sequence: CDR1 MNHEY, CDR2 SVGAGI. CDR3 size: 14 residues.